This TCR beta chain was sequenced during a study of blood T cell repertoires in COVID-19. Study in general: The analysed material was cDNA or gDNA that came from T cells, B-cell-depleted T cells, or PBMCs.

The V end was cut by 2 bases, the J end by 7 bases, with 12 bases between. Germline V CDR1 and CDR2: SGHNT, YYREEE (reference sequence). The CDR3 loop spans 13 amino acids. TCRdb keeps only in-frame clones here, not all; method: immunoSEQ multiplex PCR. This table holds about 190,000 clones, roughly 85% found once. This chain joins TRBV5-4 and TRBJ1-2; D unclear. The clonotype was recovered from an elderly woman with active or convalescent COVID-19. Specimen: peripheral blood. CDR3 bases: TGTGCCAGCAGCTTCCCTAGGGAGTCTGGCTACACCTTC. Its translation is CASSFPRESGYTF.